The rows below give T cell receptor beta chains drawn from one sample of a study of T cells in Graves' hyperthyroidism and ophthalmopathy. Using its own MiXCR run on the multiplex PCR reads, TCRdb lists one record per CDR3 protein. This table holds around 700,000 distinct CDR3 sequences, approximately 36% found once. Sequencing was carried out using blood. These receptors were obtained from a woman in her thirties or forties with Graves' hyperthyroidism. CDR3s include the opening cysteine and the closing phenylalanine or tryptophan. A D gene is named only where the DNA matches it firmly. Size is stated for part of the rows, as once, few or many counts, or as a class when the clone is expanded.

D gene: TRBD1
V gene: TRBV10-3
J gene: TRBJ2-5
clone size: many
CDR3 DNA: TGTGCCATCAGTGTATCAGGACAGGGGGCTGGCGAGACCCAGTACTTC
CDR3 protein: CAISVSGQGAGETQYF

D gene: TRBD1
V gene: TRBV7-9
J gene: TRBJ1-1
clone size: few
CDR3 DNA: TGTGCCAGCAGCCGGGACAGGTCAAACACTGAAGCTTTCTTT
CDR3 protein: CASSRDRSNTEAFF

D gene: .
V gene: TRBV7-2
J gene: TRBJ2-7
clone size: many
CDR3 DNA: TGTGCCAGCAGCTTAGAGGCAGGACAAACCTACGAGCAGTACTTC
CDR3 protein: CASSLEAGQTYEQYF

D gene: TRBD1
V gene: TRBV15
J gene: TRBJ1-2
clone size: .
CDR3 DNA: TGTGCCACCAGCAGCCCCGGGACAGGGTTTAGCGGCTACACCTTC
CDR3 protein: CATSSPGTGFSGYTF

D gene: .
V gene: TRBV7-2
J gene: TRBJ1-5
clone size: many
CDR3 DNA: TGTGCCAGCAGCTTAGGTCGGGGGCCGTATCAGCCCCAGCATTTT
CDR3 protein: CASSLGRGPYQPQHF

D gene: .
V gene: TRBV6-5
J gene: TRBJ2-2
clone size: .
CDR3 DNA: TGTGCCAGCAGTTATGAGGGGCCCTTGGCGGGAACCGGGGAGCTGTTTTTT
CDR3 protein: CASSYEGPLAGTGELFF

D gene: TRBD1
V gene: TRBV20-1
J gene: TRBJ1-5
clone size: many
CDR3 DNA: TGCAGTGCTAGAGATGGGACAGGGGGCGGTGAGCCCCAGCATTTT
CDR3 protein: CSARDGTGGGEPQHF

D gene: .
V gene: TRBV6-5
J gene: TRBJ2-7
clone size: .
CDR3 DNA: TGTGCCAGCAGTTACTCGGCGCCAACCTACGAGCAGTACTTC
CDR3 protein: CASSYSAPTYEQYF

D gene: .
V gene: TRBV19
J gene: TRBJ2-7
clone size: many
CDR3 DNA: TGTGCCAGTAGTATTGAGGGTCGGAAGCAGTACTTC
CDR3 protein: CASSIEGRKQYF

D gene: .
V gene: TRBV6-5
J gene: TRBJ1-5
clone size: few
CDR3 DNA: TGTGCCAGCAGTTCGTCAGGGGAGGAACAGCCCCAGCATTTT
CDR3 protein: CASSSSGEEQPQHF

D gene: .
V gene: TRBV12-3/TRBV12-4
J gene: TRBJ1-1
clone size: .
CDR3 DNA: TGTGCCAGCAGTTTAATATGGGGCGGGAACACTGAAGCTTTCTTT
CDR3 protein: CASSLIWGGNTEAFF

D gene: TRBD1
V gene: TRBV7-3
J gene: TRBJ1-1
clone size: many
CDR3 DNA: TGTGCCAGCAGCGCGACAGGGCAGAACACTGAAGCTTTCTTT
CDR3 protein: CASSATGQNTEAFF

D gene: .
V gene: TRBV20-1
J gene: TRBJ2-7
clone size: .
CDR3 DNA: TGCAGTGCTAGAGCCGGGAACAGGGACGAGCAGTACTTC
CDR3 protein: CSARAGNRDEQYF

D gene: TRBD1
V gene: TRBV6-2/TRBV6-3
J gene: TRBJ2-7
clone size: few
CDR3 DNA: TGTGCCAGCAGGGGGACAGGGGGAATCGAGCAGTACTTC
CDR3 protein: CASRGTGGIEQYF

D gene: TRBD1
V gene: TRBV30
J gene: TRBJ1-2
clone size: few
CDR3 DNA: TGTGCCGCGAACAGGGGGAATGGCTACACCTTC
CDR3 protein: CAANRGNGYTF

D gene: .
V gene: TRBV7-6
J gene: TRBJ1-5
clone size: .
CDR3 DNA: TGTGCCAGCTCACCACCTCCCACACCGAACGGTCAGCCCCAGCATTTT
CDR3 protein: CASSPPPTPNGQPQHF

D gene: .
V gene: TRBV12-3/TRBV12-4
J gene: TRBJ1-4
clone size: many
CDR3 DNA: TGTGCCAGCAGCGAGACAGGAAACGGTGAAAAACTGTTTTTT
CDR3 protein: CASSETGNGEKLFF

D gene: .
V gene: TRBV5-1
J gene: TRBJ2-2
clone size: many
CDR3 DNA: TGCGCCAGCAGCTTGGACGGGGCGTACACCGGGGAGCTGTTTTTT
CDR3 protein: CASSLDGAYTGELFF